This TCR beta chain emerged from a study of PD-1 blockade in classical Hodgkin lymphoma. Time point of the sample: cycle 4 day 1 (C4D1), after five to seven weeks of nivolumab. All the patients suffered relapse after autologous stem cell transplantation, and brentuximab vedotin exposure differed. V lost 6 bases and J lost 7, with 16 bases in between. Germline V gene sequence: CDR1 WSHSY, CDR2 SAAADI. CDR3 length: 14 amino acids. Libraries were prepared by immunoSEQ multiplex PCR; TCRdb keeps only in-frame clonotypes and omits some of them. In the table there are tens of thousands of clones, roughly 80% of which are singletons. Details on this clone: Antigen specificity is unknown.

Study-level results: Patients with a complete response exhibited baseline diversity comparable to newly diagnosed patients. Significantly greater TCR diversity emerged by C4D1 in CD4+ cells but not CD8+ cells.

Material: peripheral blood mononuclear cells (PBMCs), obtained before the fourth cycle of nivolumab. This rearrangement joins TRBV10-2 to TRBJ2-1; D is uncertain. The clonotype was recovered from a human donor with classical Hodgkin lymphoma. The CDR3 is CASRTHRAWNEQFF. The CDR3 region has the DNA TGCGCCAGCAGGACCCATCGAGCGTGGAATGAGCAGTTCTTC.